The TCR beta chain under discussion was sequenced for a study of cytomegalovirus exposure and HLA in healthy donors. Study-wide results and caveats: Most of the TCR beta V segments (in an earlier analysis) were productive either about 90% or about 30% of the time. In a later analysis, a genetic analysis reported fewer productive-TCR N-insertions in an Asian-associated ancestry cluster than the cohort average. The dataset shows that most TCR sequences were rare, while some public TCRs occurred in many donors.

With respect to this clone: Its target is not known.

The V end lost 4 bases, the J end lost 2 bases, and 8 bases lay between the germline ends. Germline V gene lookup returns CDR1 SNHLY and CDR2 FYNNEI. This CDR3 region has 14 residues. The PCR contained 60 Vbeta and 13 Jbeta primers. Only in-frame clones appear in the TCRdb table, and some are missing; sequencing was by immunoSEQ multiplex PCR. The sample includes about 150,000 clones, about 80% of them seen just once. The chain couples TRBV2 to TRBJ2-2, with D possibly TRBD2 on 5 matching bases. This receptor was obtained from a man in his late teens or twenties in good health and CMV-seronegative. Sequences were obtained from PBMCs. Here the CDR3 reads CASSGTLNTGELFF. In nucleotides, the CDR3 is TGTGCCAGCAGTGGGACTCTAAACACCGGGGAGCTGTTTTTT.